Described below is a single T cell receptor beta chain sequence and its context. Its target is unknown. The sample originates from a study of OX40 agonist ivuxolimab in advanced cancers. Study context: Intravenous ivuxolimab at 0.01 to 10 mg/kg was given to patients every 2 weeks. Patients with hepatocellular carcinoma, melanoma, renal cell or head and neck cancer made up the dose-escalation patients.

The CDR3 has 13 amino acids. Germline V gene data show CDR1 as SGHAT and CDR2 as FQNNGV. V was cut by 1 base and J by 4 bases, with 4 bases left in between. Data came from immunoSEQ multiplex PCR; TCRdb stores just in-frame clones and leaves some out. In the table there are roughly 87,000 clones, roughly 90% of which are singletons. Points from the study as a whole: Not determined was the antigen specificity of the expanded peripheral T cells. Average numbers of expanded clones were greater in CD8+ T cells than in CD4+.

The source was CD4+ or CD8+ T cells sorted from blood, collected in a trial of the OX40 agonist ivuxolimab. This clonotype originated in an adult with an advanced solid tumor such as melanoma, head and neck, liver or kidney cancer. V gene TRBV11-2 combines with J gene TRBJ1-4; D ambiguous. CDR3 amino acids: CASSLAGNEKLFF. DNA for the CDR3: TGTGCCAGCAGCTTAGCAGGTAATGAAAAACTGTTTTTT. Full variable domain (missing parts from reference TRBV11-2 and TRBJ1-4): EAGVAQSPRYKIIEKRQSVAFWCNPISGHATLYWYQQILGQGPKLLIQFQNNGVVDDSQLPKDRFSAERLKGVDSTLKIQPAKLEDSAVYLCASSLAGNEKLFFGSGTQLSVL.